This TCR beta chain was found in a study of blood T cells in healthy people across ages (dated by TCRdb to the mid-2010s). Regarding the complete study: In model experiments, roughly one uniquely barcoded TCR beta cDNA molecule per two T cells was captured by template switching. To track age-related changes in TCR beta repertoire diversity, the study relied on deep sequencing normalized with unique cDNA molecular identifiers. Donors were grouped into four age groups: young (average 16 years), middle-aged (39), aged (about 60) and long-lived (about 90). To avoid experimental bias, donors of different ages were randomly spread across the sequencing lanes. Two additional independent replicas of 1 million unique cDNA reads from the same blood draw were analyzed for two donors (one aged 18 to 30 and one aged 80 or older).

Regarding this clonotype: Its binding antigen is unknown. One end of the junction does not line up with germline, which may come from a read error.

The paper as a whole reports these results and caveats: Compared with the aged group, the long-lived group had more naive CD4+ T cells, fewer expanded clones and increased TCR diversity, suggesting age selection. The percentage of naive T cells measured by flow cytometry correlated strongly with observed TCR beta diversity. As age increased, observed TCR beta diversity per million T cells dropped in a roughly linear way, and a significant reduction was already evident by age about 36. Total diversity estimates from one million sequenced T cells were considered lower bounds and underestimates. Because profiling used bulk unsorted PBMCs, naive and antigen-experienced compartments could not be compared conclusively. The CMV infection status of donors was not known, potentially confounding age-related changes in expanded clonotypes.

The donors were 40 or so Caucasian individuals from Russia, aged 6 to 90 years, who were systemically healthy. Approximately 9.3 milliliters of peripheral blood were collected from each donor into EDTA-treated Vacutainer tubes. PBMCs were isolated by Ficoll-Paque density-gradient centrifugation, with at least 7 million obtained per sample. Total RNA, at least 6 micrograms per sample, was extracted from PBMCs with Trizol reagent. Naive CD45RAhigh/CD27high T cell percentages were measured by flow cytometry on a PBMC aliquot from every donor. To prepare the library, 5' RACE was applied. Sequencing was carried out with an Illumina HiSeq 2500. A second PCR of roughly 7 to 11 cycles was performed with a sample-barcoded 5' primer and a J-beta primer mix. A template-switch 5' adaptor carrying 12 random nucleotides introduced a unique molecular identifier onto each TCR beta cDNA molecule. Each sample yielded at least 3 million CDR3-containing paired-end reads. All of the RNA was converted into first-strand cDNA using the Mint cDNA synthesis kit, with a TRBC-specific oligonucleotide serving as the primer. After uracil-DNA glycosylase treatment, a first 18-cycle PCR used universal primers M1SS and BC2_uni_R on all cDNA. Turning to the authors' computational methods: For normalization, 1 million high-quality reads were randomly selected from each sample, with every read carrying a distinct molecular identifier. Instead of being binned into consensus sequences, reads that shared molecular identifiers were thrown out. CDR3 identification, clonotype clustering and error correction used MiTCR with a Q25 quality threshold and the strictest error-elimination algorithm. A nonparametric unseen species model with Euler transformation was used to estimate lower-bound total TCR beta diversity. The public reads were reanalyzed by TCRdb: fastp trimming at Q25, MiXCR alignment, in-frame beta chains only. Every distinct CDR3 protein forms one entry, paired with its most common genes and DNA. These V and J calls are TCRdb output, not the study's own analysis. The sample records more than 700,000 distinct CDR3 sequences, 53% of which are singletons. The ten largest clonotypes hold approximately 40% of the sample.

What was sequenced was blood. The TCR was taken from a man older than 75 in good health.

The CDR3 protein is CASSPHPGQGGAKNIQCF. The bases are TGTGCCAGCAGCCCCCATCCGGGACAGGGGGGGGCCAAAAACATTCAGTGCTTC. The chain links TRBV11-2 with TRBJ2-7, with 11 bases matching TRBD1. The CDR3 measures 18 amino acids from cysteine to phenylalanine. The kept DNA is CDR3 alone, 54 bases in frame from the first base. Reading the germline V gene gives CDR1 SGHAT and CDR2 FQNNGV.